This T cell receptor beta chain was recovered during a study of patients and donors after allogeneic stem cell transplantation. This clonotype was found many times. TCRdb reanalysed the RT-PCR reads using MiXCR and keeps one entry per CDR3 protein. The repertoire holds hundreds of thousands of distinct CDR3 sequences, with roughly 14% as singletons. The germline CDR1 and CDR2 sequences are LGHNA and YSLEER. This CDR3 is built from 13 residues. Between the trimmed V and J ends, which lost 1 base and 8 bases, there was a span of 6 bases. Specimen: blood, either unsorted or a sorted T cell fraction (not recorded which). This clonotype was sampled from a human donor who was either an allogeneic HSCT recipient or a stem cell or donor lymphocyte infusion donor (not recorded which). It is not recorded whose cells these are; they may come from a transplant donor. The chain recombines TRBV4-3 with TRBJ1-6; D remains unclear. The CDR3 nucleotides read TGCGCCAGCAGCCAAGGGTTTGATTCACCCCTCCACTTT. This encodes CASSQGFDSPLHF.